This is a list of T cell receptor beta chains from one sample in a study of CD8+ T cells in alopecia areata. TCRdb's copy holds only in-frame clones and misses some; the assay was immunoSEQ multiplex PCR. The sample records roughly 200,000 clones, over 40% being singletons. This specimen was CD4+ T cells sorted from blood, taken at approximately week 37, from a patient treated with tofacitinib. Source of these receptors: a human donor with alopecia areata. Each CDR3 is given without its conserved first and last residue. D genes are given only for firm matches.

V	D	J	CDR3
TRBV30	-	TRBJ2-6	AWGGSTGANVLT
TRBV6-5	-	TRBJ2-4	ASTTANIQY
TRBV5-1	-	TRBJ2-7	ASNGQSYEQY
TRBV5-4	TRBD2	TRBJ2-7	ASSFAGGPSYEQY
TRBV28	-	TRBJ2-7	ASRLQDEQY
TRBV29-1	-	TRBJ2-3	SVPRQSTDTQY
TRBV30	-	TRBJ2-7	AWRQEGSGAYEQY
TRBV7-2	TRBD2	TRBJ2-5	ASSQVSGVGETQY
TRBV7-2	-	TRBJ2-5	ASSLGRAQETQY
TRBV9	-	TRBJ1-1	ASSVGPAARQNTEAF
TRBV4-1	-	TRBJ2-5	ASSQDGTLQETQY
TRBV30	-	TRBJ1-1	LAEMNTEAF
TRBV6-4	TRBD2	TRBJ2-3	ASSRASGTGADTQY
TRBV28	TRBD2	TRBJ2-1	ASSRQAGGKF
TRBV4-3	-	TRBJ1-5	ASSQGVVSNQPQH
TRBV10-3	TRBD2	TRBJ2-1	AIRPGLAGGTPTNEQF
TRBV7-2	-	TRBJ2-1	ASSQGDRVEQF
TRBV4-1	TRBD2	TRBJ2-3	ASSHGGREDTQY
TRBV2	-	TRBJ2-3	ASSGNSDTQY
TRBV18	-	TRBJ1-1	ASSPGQGHSAF